This T cell receptor (beta chain) was sequenced in a study of CXCR3-negative and CXCR3-positive naive CD8 T cells. Study-level findings and limits: TRBV-TRBJ usage was alike in naive CXCR3-negative and CXCR3-positive cells but differed in memory cells. Each naive subset displayed comparably high diversity, whereas memory CD8+ cells displayed much lower diversity. The TRB CDR3s that CXCR3-positive naive cells carried were more hydrophobic than those of CXCR3-negative naive cells.

Libraries were UMI-labeled 5' RACE TRB cDNA. Following a re-call of the 5' RACE reads, TCRdb has one entry per CDR3 protein and lacks DNA. The sample has some 67,000 distinct CDR3 sequences. As to this clonotype: What it binds is unknown.

Germline V gives CDR1 DFQATT, CDR2 SNEGSKA (reference sequence). The CDR3 loop spans 14 amino acids. Naive CD8+ T cells showed a CD45RO-CCR7+CD27+CD95- phenotype. Sequences were obtained from naive CXCR3- CD8+ T cells from blood. As to subset: CD45RO-CCR7+CD27+CD95- naive CD8+ T cells lacking CXCR3 (TNR3-). The origin of this receptor is a human donor in good health. Some clones in this sample may be carry-over from other donors' samples. The chain is built from TRBV20-1 and TRBJ2-2. CDR3 protein: CSASPVTNTGELFF.